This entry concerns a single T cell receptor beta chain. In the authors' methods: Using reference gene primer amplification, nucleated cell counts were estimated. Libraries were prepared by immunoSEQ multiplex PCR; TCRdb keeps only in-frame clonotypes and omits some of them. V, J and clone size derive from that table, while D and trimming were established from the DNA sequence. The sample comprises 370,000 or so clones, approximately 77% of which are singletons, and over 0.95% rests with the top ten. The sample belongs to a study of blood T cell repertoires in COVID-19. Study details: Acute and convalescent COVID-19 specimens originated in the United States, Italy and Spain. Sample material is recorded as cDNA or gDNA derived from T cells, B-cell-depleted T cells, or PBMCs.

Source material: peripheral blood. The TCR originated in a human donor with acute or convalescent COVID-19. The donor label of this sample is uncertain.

This CDR3 is CASSYSSGGAVGSDTQYF. Written as DNA, the CDR3 is TGTGCCAGCAGTTACTCTAGCGGGGGGGCCGTAGGGTCAGATACGCAGTATTTT. The rearrangement joins TRBV6-2 or TRBV6-3 to TRBJ2-3; 11 nucleotides line up with TRBD2. There are 18 residues in the CDR3. Germline CDR1 and CDR2: MNHEY and SVGEGT. The V segment lost 0 bases and the J segment 4 bases; nucleotides outside the gene matches: 9.